A selection of T cell receptor beta chains follows, all from one sample in a study of spatial heterogeneity in lung cancer. One entry per CDR3 protein results from TCRdb running MiXCR on the 5' RACE reads. The table shows roughly 80,000 distinct CDR3 sequences, with around 7.8% occurring only once. Sequenced material: PBMCs, taken at surgery. The receptors come from a male donor with early-stage non-small cell lung cancer. Each CDR3 is given with its conserved first and last residue. Fields, in order: D gene, clone size, V gene, J gene, CDR3 DNA, CDR3 protein. D genes are given only for firm matches. Size values are once, few and many counts, or a class for expanded clones, and some rows have none.

>-|few|TRBV7-8|TRBJ2-5
TGTGCCAGCAGCGTAGCCACCCAGCGTTTCCAGTACTTC
CASSVATQRFQYF
>TRBD2|medium-sized|TRBV7-2|TRBJ2-5
TGTGCCTCCTCGGTCGGGGGGGCTCTGGAGACCCAGTACTTC
CASSVGGALETQYF
>-|-|TRBV19|TRBJ2-7
TGTGCCAGTAGTATAGGCGGTACCTCCTACGAGCAGTACTTC
CASSIGGTSYEQYF
>-|few|TRBV5-4|TRBJ1-2
TGTGCCAGCAGCTTGGCTTCGGCGGACTCCTATGGCTACACCTTC
CASSLASADSYGYTF
>-|many|TRBV20-1|TRBJ2-2
TGCAGTGCTAGAGATGGGGGCAGGGGATTCACCGGGGAGCTGTTTTTT
CSARDGGRGFTGELFF
>-|few|TRBV7-8|TRBJ1-2
TGTGCCAGCAGCTTAAAAGGCTCGATTCACAGGATGTCCGGCTATGGCTACACCTTC
CASSLKGSIHRMSGYGYTF
>-|many|TRBV7-2|TRBJ1-5
TGTGCCAGCAGCTCCAGAAAACAGGGAGGGAGCAATCAGCCCCAGCATTTT
CASSSRKQGGSNQPQHF
>TRBD1|many|TRBV28|TRBJ1-5
TGTGCCAGCAGTGTCCTGGAGACAGGGGCCAGTCAGCCCCAGCATTTT
CASSVLETGASQPQHF
>TRBD1|-|TRBV5-1|TRBJ2-1
TGCGCCAGCAGCTTAGGACAGGGCAATGAGCAGTTCTTC
CASSLGQGNEQFF
>-|few|TRBV12-3/TRBV12-4|TRBJ2-7
TGTGCCAGCAGTGCCACTACCTACGAGCAGTACTTC
CASSATTYEQYF
>-|many|TRBV20-1|TRBJ2-7
TGCAGTGCTAGAGAGGACAGCTACGAGCAGTACTTC
CSAREDSYEQYF
>-|-|TRBV20-1|TRBJ2-3
TGCAGTGCTAGAGGGGTGTCGGGGGGCGCCAGCACAGATACGCAGTATTTT
CSARGVSGGASTDTQYF
>TRBD2|few|TRBV7-9|TRBJ2-7
TGTGCCAGCAGTATAGCGGGAGAGACCCCCTACGAGCAGTACTTC
CASSIAGETPYEQYF
>TRBD1|once|TRBV2|TRBJ1-1
TGTGCCAGCAATCCCGGGACAGGGATGAACACTGAAGCTTTCTTT
CASNPGTGMNTEAFF
>-|-|TRBV20-1|TRBJ1-1
TGCAGTGCTAGGACGAAACAGGGTCTCGCTGAAGCTTTCTTT
CSARTKQGLAEAFF
>-|many|TRBV5-1|TRBJ2-1
TGCGCCAGCAGCTTGGATAGCGCCCCCCGGAATGAGCAGTTCTTC
CASSLDSAPRNEQFF
>-|-|TRBV11-2|TRBJ2-1
TGTGCCAGCAGCTTAGGGAGGGAGCAGTTCTTC
CASSLGREQFF
>-|many|TRBV6-5|TRBJ2-7
TGTGCCAGCATCCGGGGATCGGAGCAGTACTTC
CASIRGSEQYF
>-|few|TRBV20-1|TRBJ2-1
TGCAGTGCTACTGGGGGGAACCCGGGGATTTACAATGAGCAGTTCTTC
CSATGGNPGIYNEQFF
>-|many|TRBV7-3|TRBJ2-7
TGTGCCAGCAGCTTTCTACCAGGATACGAGCAGTACTTC
CASSFLPGYEQYF
>-|many|TRBV10-3|TRBJ2-7
TGTGCCATCAGTGAGTTAGGCGAGCAGTACTTC
CAISELGEQYF
>TRBD2|-|TRBV7-9|TRBJ2-7
TGTGCCAGCAGCTTACTAGCGGGAGCCCCCTACGAGCAGTACTTC
CASSLLAGAPYEQYF
>-|many|TRBV6-5|TRBJ2-5
TGTGCCAGCAGTTACTCTGGCGCGGAGACCCAGTACTTC
CASSYSGAETQYF
>TRBD2|many|TRBV11-2|TRBJ2-1
TGTGCCAGCAGCTTAAGCCCATATCGGACTAGCGGCAACAATGAGCAGTTCTTC
CASSLSPYRTSGNNEQFF
>-|-|TRBV3-1|TRBJ2-5
TGTGCCAGCAGCCAAGGCCCTACTTCGGAGACCCAGTACTTC
CASSQGPTSETQYF
>-|many|TRBV6-6|TRBJ1-2
TGTGCCAGCACGGGGGGGGCGAAATGGAACTATGGCTACACCTTC
CASTGGAKWNYGYTF
>TRBD2|many|TRBV7-9|TRBJ2-1
TGTGCCAGCAGCTTAGGGTCGGGAGGCTCCTACAATGAGCAGTTCTTC
CASSLGSGGSYNEQFF
>TRBD1|-|TRBV11-2|TRBJ1-2
TGTGCCAGCAGCTTAGACCCGACATACAGGGGCGGCTACACCTTC
CASSLDPTYRGGYTF
>-|many|TRBV12-3/TRBV12-4|TRBJ1-1
TGTGCCAGCAGCAGAGGGGGGAACACTGAAGCTTTCTTT
CASSRGGNTEAFF
>TRBD2|-|TRBV12-3/TRBV12-4|TRBJ2-4
TGTGCCAGCAGTACCCGACTAGCGGGGGGCAAAAACATTCAGTACTTC
CASSTRLAGGKNIQYF
>-|-|TRBV5-1|TRBJ1-5
TGCGCCAGCAGCTTAAACGGTCTCCGCAGCAATCAGCCCCAGCATTTT
CASSLNGLRSNQPQHF
>-|-|TRBV5-1|TRBJ1-1
TGCGCCAGCACCGCGGGGGCTACATACACTGAAGCTTTCTTT
CASTAGATYTEAFF
>TRBD2|few|TRBV18|TRBJ2-1
TGTGCCAGCTCACCCGTTTCTTTGGTGACTAGCGGGATGAGTGATGAGCAGTTCTTC
CASSPVSLVTSGMSDEQFF
>-|many|TRBV29-1|TRBJ2-4
TGCAGCGTCAAGGGGTACGGCAAAAACATTCAGTACTTC
CSVKGYGKNIQYF
>TRBD2|many|TRBV4-1|TRBJ2-1
TGCGCCAGCAGCCAAGACGGGAGGGTAGGAGACAATGAGCAGTTCTTC
CASSQDGRVGDNEQFF
>-|few|TRBV7-7|TRBJ2-1
TGTGCCAGCAGCGACCGTCGGAGATCTTTCAATGAGCAGTTCTTC
CASSDRRRSFNEQFF
>-|many|TRBV20-1|TRBJ2-7
TGCAGTGCTAGAGATCTTGCTAGCTCCTACGAGCAGTACTTC
CSARDLASSYEQYF
>-|few|TRBV6-5|TRBJ2-7
TGTGCCAGCAGTCAGGACAGAACCCCCTACGAGCAGTACTTC
CASSQDRTPYEQYF
>TRBD2|many|TRBV4-2|TRBJ2-7
TGTGCCAGCAGCGCCGGGACTAGCGCCTACGAGCAGTACTTC
CASSAGTSAYEQYF
>-|few|TRBV7-7|TRBJ2-2
TGTGCCAGCAGCCCCGCAGGAATCAACACCGGGGAGCTGTTTTTT
CASSPAGINTGELFF
>TRBD1|many|TRBV2|TRBJ2-5
TGTGCCAGCAGTTCCGACAGGGGCCAAGAGACCCAGTACTTC
CASSSDRGQETQYF
>-|many|TRBV9|TRBJ1-2
TGTGCCAGCACCACGACGATGGGCGACTATGGCTACACCTTC
CASTTTMGDYGYTF
>TRBD2|-|TRBV7-2|TRBJ2-3
TGTGCCAGCAGCTTAGCGCGGGGGGATACGCAGTATTTT
CASSLARGDTQYF
>TRBD2|-|TRBV5-8|TRBJ2-7
TGTGCCAGCAGCTCTTTAGCGGGAGCCGTTTCCTACGAGCAGTACTTC
CASSSLAGAVSYEQYF
>-|many|TRBV7-9|TRBJ1-2
TGTGCCAGCAGCTTAGCGTCAAAGGAAACTCCCTATGGCTACACCTTC
CASSLASKETPYGYTF
>-|-|TRBV12-3/TRBV12-4|TRBJ2-5
TGTGCCACCGGGAGTCGGGGAGAGACCCAGTACTTC
CATGSRGETQYF
>TRBD1|many|TRBV20-1|TRBJ2-7
TGCAGTGCTGCATCCGGGACAGGGTTTCACGAGCAGTACTTC
CSAASGTGFHEQYF
>-|many|TRBV2|TRBJ2-2
TGTGCCAGCAGTTTGCCTGGTCCCGGGGAGCTGTTTTTT
CASSLPGPGELFF
>-|many|TRBV27|TRBJ2-7
TGTGCCAGCAGTTCGCTGGACATCGCCTACGAGCAGTACTTC
CASSSLDIAYEQYF
>-|many|TRBV29-1|TRBJ1-1
TGCAGCGTTGAAGGCCGCGTCGGAGCTTTCTTT
CSVEGRVGAFF
>TRBD2|-|TRBV6-6|TRBJ2-5
TGTGCCAGCAGTTACTCGCGCGGGGGGGAGACCCAGTACTTC
CASSYSRGGETQYF